This TCR beta chain is from a study of T cell changes during pregnancy in multiple sclerosis. Using immunoSEQ multiplex PCR, the repertoire was profiled, and TCRdb retains in-frame clones only, with some absent. The table includes fewer than 95,000 clones, over 80% detected once. The CDR3 has 15 amino acids. Germline CDR1 reads SGHTA; CDR2 reads FQGTGA. V lost 6 bases, J lost 5 bases, and 8 bases stayed unmatched. The sequence was obtained from a female donor with multiple sclerosis, enrolled in a pregnancy study. The specimen comprised peripheral blood, sampled in the first trimester of pregnancy. The rearrangement links TRBV7-3 to TRBJ2-1; TRBD2 matches at 9 bases. For the CDR3, the DNA is TGTGCCAGCAGTATAGCGGGGGAGCCAAACAATGAGCAGTTCTTC. Encoded protein: CASSIAGEPNNEQFF. Full variable domain (outside the CDR3, taken from reference TRBV7-3 and TRBJ2-1): GAGVSQTPSNKVTEKGKYVELRCDPISGHTALYWYRQSLGQGPEFLIYFQGTGAADDSGLPNDRFFAVRPEGSVSTLKIQRTERGDSAVYLCASSIAGEPNNEQFFGPGTRLTVL.